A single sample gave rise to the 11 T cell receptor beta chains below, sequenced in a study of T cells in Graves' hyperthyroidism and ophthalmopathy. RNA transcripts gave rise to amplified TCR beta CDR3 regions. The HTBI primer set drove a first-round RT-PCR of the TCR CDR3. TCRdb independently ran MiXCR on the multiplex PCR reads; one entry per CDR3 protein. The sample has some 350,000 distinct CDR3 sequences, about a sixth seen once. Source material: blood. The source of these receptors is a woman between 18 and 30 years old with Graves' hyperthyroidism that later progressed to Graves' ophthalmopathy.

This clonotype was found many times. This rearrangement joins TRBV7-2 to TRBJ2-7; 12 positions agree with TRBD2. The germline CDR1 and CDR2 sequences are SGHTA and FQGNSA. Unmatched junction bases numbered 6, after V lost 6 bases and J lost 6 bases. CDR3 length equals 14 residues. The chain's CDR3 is CASRPTSGRFEQYF. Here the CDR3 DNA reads TGTGCCAGCAGGCCGACTAGCGGGAGATTCGAGCAGTACTTC.

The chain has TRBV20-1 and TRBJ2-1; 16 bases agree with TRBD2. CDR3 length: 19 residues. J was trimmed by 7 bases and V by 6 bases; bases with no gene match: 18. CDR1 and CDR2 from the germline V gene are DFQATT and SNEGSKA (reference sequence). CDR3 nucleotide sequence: TGCAGTGCCGCCCTCCCGCCGGGACTAGCGGGAGGGGAGGAAAATGAGCAGTTCTTC. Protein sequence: CSAALPPGLAGGEENEQFF.

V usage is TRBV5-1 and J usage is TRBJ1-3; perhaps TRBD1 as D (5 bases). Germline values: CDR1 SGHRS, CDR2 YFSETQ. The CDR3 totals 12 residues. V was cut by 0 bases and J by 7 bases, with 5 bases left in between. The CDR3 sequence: CASSLEGNTIYF. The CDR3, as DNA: TGCGCCAGCAGCTTGGAGGGGAACACCATATATTTT.

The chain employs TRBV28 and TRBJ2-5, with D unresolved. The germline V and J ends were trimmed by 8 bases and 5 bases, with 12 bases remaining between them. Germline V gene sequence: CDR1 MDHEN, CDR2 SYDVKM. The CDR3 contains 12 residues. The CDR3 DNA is TGTGCCAGCCAAACCGGGTGGGAGACCCAGTACTTC. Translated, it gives CASQTGWETQYF.

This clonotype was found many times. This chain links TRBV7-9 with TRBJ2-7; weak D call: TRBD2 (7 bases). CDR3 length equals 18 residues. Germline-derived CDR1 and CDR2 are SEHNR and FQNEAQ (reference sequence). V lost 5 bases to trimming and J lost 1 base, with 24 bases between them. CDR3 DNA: TGTGCCAGCAGCACACCGTCAGGGGCTAGCGGAGATTCCTACGAGCAGTACTTC. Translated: CASSTPSGASGDSYEQYF. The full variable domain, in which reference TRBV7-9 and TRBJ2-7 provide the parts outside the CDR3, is DTGVSQNPRHKITKRGQNVTFRCDPISEHNRLYWYRQTLGQGPEFLTYFQNEAQLEKSRLLSDRFSAERPKGSFSTLEIQRTEQGDSAMYLCASSTPSGASGDSYEQYFGPGTRLTVT.

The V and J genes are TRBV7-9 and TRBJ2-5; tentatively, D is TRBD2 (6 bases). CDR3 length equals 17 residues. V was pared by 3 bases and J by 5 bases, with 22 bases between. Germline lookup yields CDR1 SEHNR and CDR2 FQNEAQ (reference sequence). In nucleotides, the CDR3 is TGTGCCAGCAGCTTTCTGCCCCCGGGGAGGTATGGGGAGACCCAGTACTTC. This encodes CASSFLPPGRYGETQYF.

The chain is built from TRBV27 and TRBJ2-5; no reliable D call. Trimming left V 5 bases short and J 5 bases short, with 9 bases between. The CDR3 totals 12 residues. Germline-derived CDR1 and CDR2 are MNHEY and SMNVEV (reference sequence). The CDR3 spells CASSPHMETQYF. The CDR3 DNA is TGTGCCAGCAGTCCCCACATGGAGACCCAGTACTTC.

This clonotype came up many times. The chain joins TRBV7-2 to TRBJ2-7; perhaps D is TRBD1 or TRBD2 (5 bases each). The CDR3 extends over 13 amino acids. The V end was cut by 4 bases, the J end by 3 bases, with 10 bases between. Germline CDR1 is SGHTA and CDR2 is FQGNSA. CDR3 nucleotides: TGTGCCAGCAGCTACGGGACGTTCTACGAGCAGTACTTC. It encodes CASSYGTFYEQYF.

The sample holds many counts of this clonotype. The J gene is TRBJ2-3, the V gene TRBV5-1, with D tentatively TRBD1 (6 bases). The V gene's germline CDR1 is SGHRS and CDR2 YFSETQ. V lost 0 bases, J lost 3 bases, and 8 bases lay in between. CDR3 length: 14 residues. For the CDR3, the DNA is TGCGCCAGCAGCTTGGGACAGGAGACAGATACGCAGTATTTT. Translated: CASSLGQETDTQYF.

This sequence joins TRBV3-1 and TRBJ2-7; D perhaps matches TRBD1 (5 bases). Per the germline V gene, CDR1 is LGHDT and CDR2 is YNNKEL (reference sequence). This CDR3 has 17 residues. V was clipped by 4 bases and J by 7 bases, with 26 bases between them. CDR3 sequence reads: CASSREGFRGSVREQYF. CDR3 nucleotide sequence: TGTGCCAGCAGCCGTGAAGGTTTTAGGGGTTCTGTTAGGGAGCAGTACTTC.

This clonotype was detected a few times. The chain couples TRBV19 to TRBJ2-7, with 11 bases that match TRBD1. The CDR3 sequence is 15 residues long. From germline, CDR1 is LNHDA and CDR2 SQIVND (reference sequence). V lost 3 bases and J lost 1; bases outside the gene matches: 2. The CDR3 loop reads CASSIRDRGSYEQYF. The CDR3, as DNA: TGTGCCAGTAGTATCCGGGACAGGGGGTCCTACGAGCAGTACTTC.